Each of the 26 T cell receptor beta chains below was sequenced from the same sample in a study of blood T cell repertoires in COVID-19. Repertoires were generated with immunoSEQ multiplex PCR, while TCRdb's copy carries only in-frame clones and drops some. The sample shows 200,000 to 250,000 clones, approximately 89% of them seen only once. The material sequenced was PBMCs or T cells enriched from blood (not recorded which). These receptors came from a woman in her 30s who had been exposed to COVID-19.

The CDR3 loop is CASSQSGLEAFF. The CDR3 DNA reads as TGTGCCAGCAGCCAATCGGGGTTGGAAGCTTTCTTT. The rearrangement links TRBV3-1 (or the pseudogene TRBV3-2) to TRBJ1-1; no clear D. The CDR3 is made up of 12 amino acids. V lost 2 bases and J lost 8, with 9 bases in between. The germline gives CDR1 LGHDT, CDR2 YNNKEL (reference sequence).

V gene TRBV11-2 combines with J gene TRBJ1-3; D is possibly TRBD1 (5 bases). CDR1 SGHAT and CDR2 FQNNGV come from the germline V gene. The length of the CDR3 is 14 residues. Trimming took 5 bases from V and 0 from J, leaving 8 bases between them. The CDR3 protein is CASSAQVSGNTIYF. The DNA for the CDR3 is TGTGCCAGCAGCGCACAGGTCTCTGGAAACACCATATATTTT.

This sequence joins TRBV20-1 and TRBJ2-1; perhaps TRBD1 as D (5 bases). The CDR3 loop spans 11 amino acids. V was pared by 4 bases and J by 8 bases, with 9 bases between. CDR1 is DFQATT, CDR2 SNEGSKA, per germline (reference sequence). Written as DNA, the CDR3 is TGCAGTGCTAAGGGGTACGATGAGCAGTTCTTC. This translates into CSAKGYDEQFF.

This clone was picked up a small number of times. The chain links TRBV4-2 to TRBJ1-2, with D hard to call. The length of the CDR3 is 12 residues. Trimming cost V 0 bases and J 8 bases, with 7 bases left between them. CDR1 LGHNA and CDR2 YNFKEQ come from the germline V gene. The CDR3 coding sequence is TGTGCCAGCAGCCAAGAACTAAGAGGCTACACCTTC. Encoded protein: CASSQELRGYTF.

The CDR3 is CASRDRRYGYTF. DNA of the CDR3: TGTGCCAGTCGGGACAGACGCTATGGCTACACCTTC. The rearrangement joins TRBV19 to TRBJ1-2, with 7 bases aligning to TRBD1. Per germline, CDR1 LNHDA and CDR2 SQIVND (reference sequence). Unmatched junction bases numbered 4, after V lost 8 bases and J lost 4 bases. CDR3 length equals 12 residues.

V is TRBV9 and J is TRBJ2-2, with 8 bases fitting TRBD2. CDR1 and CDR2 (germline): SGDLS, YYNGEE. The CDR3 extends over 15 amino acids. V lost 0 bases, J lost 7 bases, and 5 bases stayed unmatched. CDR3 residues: CASSVEGGTSGELFF. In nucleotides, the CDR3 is TGTGCCAGCAGCGTAGAGGGTGGGACTAGCGGGGAGCTGTTTTTT.

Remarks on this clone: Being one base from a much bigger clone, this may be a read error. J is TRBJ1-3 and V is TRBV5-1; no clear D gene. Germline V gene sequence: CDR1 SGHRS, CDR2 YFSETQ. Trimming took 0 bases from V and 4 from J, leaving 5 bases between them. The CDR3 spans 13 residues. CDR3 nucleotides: TGCGCCAGCAGCTTGGCCGGGGGAAACACCATATATTTT. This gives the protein CASSLAGGNTIYF.

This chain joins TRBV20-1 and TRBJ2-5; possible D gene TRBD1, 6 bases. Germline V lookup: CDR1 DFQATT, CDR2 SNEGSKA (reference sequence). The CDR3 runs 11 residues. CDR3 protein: CGGQYQETQYF. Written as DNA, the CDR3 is TGCGGAGGACAGTACCAAGAGACCCAGTACTTC.

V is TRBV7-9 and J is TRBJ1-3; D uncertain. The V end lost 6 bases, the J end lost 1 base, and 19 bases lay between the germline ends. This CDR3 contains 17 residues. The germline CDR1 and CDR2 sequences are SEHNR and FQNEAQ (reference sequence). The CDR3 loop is CASRQTRLTLSGNTIYF. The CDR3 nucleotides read TGTGCCAGCAGACAAACCAGGCTTACCTTATCTGGAAACACCATATATTTT.

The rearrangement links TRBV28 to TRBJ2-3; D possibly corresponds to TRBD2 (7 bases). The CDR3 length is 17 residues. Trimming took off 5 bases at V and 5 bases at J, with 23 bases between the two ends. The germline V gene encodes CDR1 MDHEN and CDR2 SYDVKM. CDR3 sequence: CASSPMGGAGGGDTQYF. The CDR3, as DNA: TGTGCCAGCAGTCCCATGGGGGGGGCTGGCGGGGGAGATACGCAGTATTTT.

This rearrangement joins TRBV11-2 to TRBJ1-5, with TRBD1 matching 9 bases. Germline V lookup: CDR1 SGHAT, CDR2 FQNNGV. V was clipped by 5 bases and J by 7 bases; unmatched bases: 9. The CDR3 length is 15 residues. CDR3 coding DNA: TGTGCCAGCAGCGTCGGTCCGGGACAGGGACAGCCCCAGCATTTT. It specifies CASSVGPGQGQPQHF.

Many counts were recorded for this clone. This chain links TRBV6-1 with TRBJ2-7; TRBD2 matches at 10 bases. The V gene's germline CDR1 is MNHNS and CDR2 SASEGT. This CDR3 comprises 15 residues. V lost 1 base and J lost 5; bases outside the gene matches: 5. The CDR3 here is CASSEEASGSHEQYF. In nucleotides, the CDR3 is TGTGCCAGCAGTGAAGAGGCTAGCGGGAGCCACGAGCAGTACTTC.

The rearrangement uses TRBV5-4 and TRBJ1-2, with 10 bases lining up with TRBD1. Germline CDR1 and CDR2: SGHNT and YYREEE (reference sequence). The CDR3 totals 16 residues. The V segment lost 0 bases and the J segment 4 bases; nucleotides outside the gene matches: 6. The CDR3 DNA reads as TGTGCCAGCAGCTTGGTGGTTGGGACAGGGGTCTATGGCTACACCTTC. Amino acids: CASSLVVGTGVYGYTF.

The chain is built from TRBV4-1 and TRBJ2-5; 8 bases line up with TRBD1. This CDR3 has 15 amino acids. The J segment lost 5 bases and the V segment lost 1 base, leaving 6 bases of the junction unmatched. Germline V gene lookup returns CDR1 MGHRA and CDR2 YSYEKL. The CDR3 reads CASSQVQGVGETQYF. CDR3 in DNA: TGCGCCAGCAGCCAAGTACAGGGGGTCGGGGAGACCCAGTACTTC.

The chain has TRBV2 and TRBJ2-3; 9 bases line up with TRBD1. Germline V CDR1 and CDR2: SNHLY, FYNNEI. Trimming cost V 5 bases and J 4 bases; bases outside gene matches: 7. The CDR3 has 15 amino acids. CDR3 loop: CASSRDRVRSDTQYF. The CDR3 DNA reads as TGTGCCAGCAGTAGGGACAGGGTTCGATCAGATACGCAGTATTTT.

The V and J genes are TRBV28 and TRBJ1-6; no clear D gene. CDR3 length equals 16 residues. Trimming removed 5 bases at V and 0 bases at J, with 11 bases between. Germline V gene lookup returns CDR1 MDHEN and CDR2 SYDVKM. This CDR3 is CASSLHRDSYNSPLHF. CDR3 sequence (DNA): TGTGCCAGCAGTCTCCATCGGGACTCCTATAATTCACCCCTCCACTTT. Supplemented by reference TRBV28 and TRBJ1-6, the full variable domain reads DVKVTQSSRYLVKRTGEKVFLECVQDMDHENMFWYRQDPGLGLRLIYFSYDVKMKEKGDIPEGYSVSREKKERFSLILESASTNQTSMYLCASSLHRDSYNSPLHFGNGTRLTVT.

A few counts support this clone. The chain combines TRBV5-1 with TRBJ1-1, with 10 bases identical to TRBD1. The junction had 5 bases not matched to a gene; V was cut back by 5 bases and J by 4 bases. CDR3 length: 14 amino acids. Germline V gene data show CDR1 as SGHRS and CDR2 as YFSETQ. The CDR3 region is CASRQDRGLTEAFF. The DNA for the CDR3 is TGCGCCAGCAGGCAAGACAGGGGGCTCACTGAAGCTTTCTTT.

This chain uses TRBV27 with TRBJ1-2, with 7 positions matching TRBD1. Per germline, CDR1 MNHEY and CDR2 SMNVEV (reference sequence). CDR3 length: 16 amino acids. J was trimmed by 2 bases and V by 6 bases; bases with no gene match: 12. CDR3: CASRGLFPGGNYGYTF. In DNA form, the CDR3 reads TGTGCCAGCAGAGGATTATTTCCAGGGGGGAACTATGGCTACACCTTC.

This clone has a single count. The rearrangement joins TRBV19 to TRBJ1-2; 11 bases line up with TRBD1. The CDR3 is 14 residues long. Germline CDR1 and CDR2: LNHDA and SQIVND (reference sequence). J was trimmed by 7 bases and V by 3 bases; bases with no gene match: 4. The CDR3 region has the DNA TGTGCCAGTAGTATTGGACAGGGGGCGTCTGGCTACACCTTC. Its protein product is CASSIGQGASGYTF.

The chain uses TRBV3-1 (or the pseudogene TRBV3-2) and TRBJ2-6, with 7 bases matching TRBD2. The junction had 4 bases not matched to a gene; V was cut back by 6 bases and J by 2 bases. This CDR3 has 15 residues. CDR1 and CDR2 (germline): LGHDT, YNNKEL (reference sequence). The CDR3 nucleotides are TGTGCCAGCAGTCGCGGGAGTCCTGGGGCCAACGTCCTGACTTTC. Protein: CASSRGSPGANVLTF.

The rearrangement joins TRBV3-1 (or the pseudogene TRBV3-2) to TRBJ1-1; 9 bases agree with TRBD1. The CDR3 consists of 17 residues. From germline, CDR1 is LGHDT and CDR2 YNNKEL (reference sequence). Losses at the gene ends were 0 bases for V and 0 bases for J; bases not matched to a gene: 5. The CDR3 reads CASSQDWGQGLNTEAFF. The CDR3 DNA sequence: TGTGCCAGCAGCCAAGATTGGGGACAGGGCTTGAACACTGAAGCTTTCTTT.

CDR3 protein: CASSFDKGAANEKLFF. DNA of the CDR3: TGCGCCAGCAGCTTTGATAAGGGGGCGGCTAATGAAAAACTGTTTTTT. This sequence joins TRBV5-1 and TRBJ1-4; TRBD1 matches 7 bases. The CDR3 spans 16 residues. With 2 bases clipped from V and 3 bases from J, the junction kept 7 bases outside the gene matches. Germline CDR1 reads SGHRS; CDR2 reads YFSETQ. The full variable domain, with the rest looked up from reference TRBV5-1 and TRBJ1-4, is KAGVTQTPRYLIKTRGQQVTLSCSPISGHRSVSWYQQTPGQGLQFLFEYFSETQRNKGNFPGRFSGRQFSNSRSEMNVSTLELGDSALYLCASSFDKGAANEKLFFGSGTQLSVL.

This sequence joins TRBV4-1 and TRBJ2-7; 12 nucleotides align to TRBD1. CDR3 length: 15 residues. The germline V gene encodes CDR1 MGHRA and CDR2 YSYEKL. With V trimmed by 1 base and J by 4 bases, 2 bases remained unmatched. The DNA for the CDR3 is TGCGCCAGCAGCCAAGGGGGACAGGGGGCATACGAGCAGTACTTC. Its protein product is CASSQGGQGAYEQYF.

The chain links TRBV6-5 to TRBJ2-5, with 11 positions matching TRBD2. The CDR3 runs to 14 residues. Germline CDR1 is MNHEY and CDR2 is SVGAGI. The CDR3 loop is CVSSPTSGSETQYF. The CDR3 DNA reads TGTGTCTCCAGTCCCACTAGCGGGAGTGAGACCCAGTACTTC.

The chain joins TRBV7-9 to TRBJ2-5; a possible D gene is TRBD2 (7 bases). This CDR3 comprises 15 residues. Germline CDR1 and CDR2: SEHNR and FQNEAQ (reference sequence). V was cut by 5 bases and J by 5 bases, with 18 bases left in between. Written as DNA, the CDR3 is TGTGCCAGCAGCGGACGCACAGGGCGGGGGGAGACCCAGTACTTC. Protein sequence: CASSGRTGRGETQYF. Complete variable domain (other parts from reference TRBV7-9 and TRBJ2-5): DTGVSQNPRHKITKRGQNVTFRCDPISEHNRLYWYRQTLGQGPEFLTYFQNEAQLEKSRLLSDRFSAERPKGSFSTLEIQRTEQGDSAMYLCASSGRTGRGETQYFGPGTRLLVL.

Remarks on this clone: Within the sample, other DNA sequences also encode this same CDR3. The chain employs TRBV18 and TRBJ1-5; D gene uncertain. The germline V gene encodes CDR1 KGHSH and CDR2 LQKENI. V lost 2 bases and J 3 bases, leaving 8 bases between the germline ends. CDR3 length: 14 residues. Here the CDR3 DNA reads TGTGCCAGCTCACCATCGGGGTCCAATCAGCCCCAGCATTTT. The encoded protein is CASSPSGSNQPQHF.